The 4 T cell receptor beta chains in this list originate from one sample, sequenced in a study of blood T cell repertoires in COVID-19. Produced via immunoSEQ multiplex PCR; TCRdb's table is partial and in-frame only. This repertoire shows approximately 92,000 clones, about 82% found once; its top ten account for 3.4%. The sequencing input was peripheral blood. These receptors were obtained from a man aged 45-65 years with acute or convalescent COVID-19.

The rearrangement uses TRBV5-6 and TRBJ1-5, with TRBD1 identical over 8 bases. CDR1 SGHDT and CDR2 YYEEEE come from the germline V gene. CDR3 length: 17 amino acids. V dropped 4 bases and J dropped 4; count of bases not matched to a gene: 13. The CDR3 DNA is TGTGCCAGCAGCCAATTGAAAAGACAGGGGTTTAATCAGCCCCAGCATTTT. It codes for CASSQLKRQGFNQPQHF.

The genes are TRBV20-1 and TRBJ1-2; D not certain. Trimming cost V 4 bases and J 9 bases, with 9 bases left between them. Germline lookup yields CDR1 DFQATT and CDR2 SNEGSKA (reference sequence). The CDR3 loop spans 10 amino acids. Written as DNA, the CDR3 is TGCAGTGCTAAAGATATAAGCTACACCTTC. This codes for CSAKDISYTF.

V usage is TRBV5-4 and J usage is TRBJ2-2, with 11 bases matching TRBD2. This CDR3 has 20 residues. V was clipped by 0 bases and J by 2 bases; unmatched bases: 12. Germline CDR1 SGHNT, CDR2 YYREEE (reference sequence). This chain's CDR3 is CASSLETLAGGQINTGELFF. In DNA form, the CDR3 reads TGTGCCAGCAGCTTGGAGACCCTAGCGGGGGGACAGATAAACACCGGGGAGCTGTTTTTT.

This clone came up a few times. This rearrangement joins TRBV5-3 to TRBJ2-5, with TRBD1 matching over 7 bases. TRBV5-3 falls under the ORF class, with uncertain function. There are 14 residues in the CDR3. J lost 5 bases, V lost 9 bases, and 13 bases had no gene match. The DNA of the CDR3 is TGTGCCATCCCCCCCCCAGGGGGACAGGAGACCCAGTACTTC. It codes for CAIPPPGGQETQYF.